These 32 T cell receptor beta chains came from one sample sequenced in a study of cytomegalovirus exposure and HLA in healthy donors. PCR used 60 Vbeta primers and 13 Jbeta primers. Clones were sequenced by immunoSEQ multiplex PCR, and TCRdb holds only the in-frame ones, with some missing. The data show roughly 130,000 clones, around 83% seen once. Specimen: PBMCs. These TCRs come from a human donor in good health.

The chain uses TRBV2 and TRBJ2-7; no reliable D call. Trimming removed 5 bases at V and 2 bases at J, with 13 bases between. The length of the CDR3 is 14 residues. Per the germline V gene, CDR1 is SNHLY and CDR2 is FYNNEI. The CDR3 DNA reads as TGTGCCAGCAGTCTTCCATCTAGTCCCTACGAGCAGTACTTC. This translates into CASSLPSSPYEQYF.

The V gene is TRBV7-9, the J gene TRBJ2-3, with D hard to call. CDR1 is SEHNR and CDR2 is FQNEAQ in the germline V gene (reference sequence). V lost 5 bases, J lost 1 base, and 4 bases lay in between. The CDR3 spans 12 residues. This chain's CDR3 is CASSHGTDTQYF. The CDR3 coding sequence is TGTGCCAGCAGCCATGGCACAGATACGCAGTATTTT.

The chain employs TRBV27 and TRBJ1-5; D possibly corresponds to TRBD1 (5 bases). The germline V gene has CDR1 MNHEY and CDR2 SMNVEV (reference sequence). V was clipped by 1 base and J by 7 bases, with 14 bases between them. This CDR3 has 15 amino acids. CDR3 DNA sequence: TGTGCCAGCAGTTTATTTTTCGGTAGGGGCCAGCCCCAGCATTTT. This encodes CASSLFFGRGQPQHF.

The V gene is TRBV19, the J gene TRBJ1-4; D is ambiguous. V was pared by 5 bases and J by 6 bases, with 7 bases between. The germline V gene has CDR1 LNHDA and CDR2 SQIVND (reference sequence). This CDR3 region has 12 residues. The CDR3 DNA reads TGTGCCAGTAGTTCCCCGGATGAAAAACTGTTTTTT. Its translation: CASSSPDEKLFF.

This chain uses TRBV4-2 with TRBJ2-3, with 13 bases fitting TRBD2. The V segment lost 0 bases and the J segment 9 bases; nucleotides outside the gene matches: 12. CDR3 length: 18 amino acids. CDR1 is LGHNA and CDR2 is YNFKEQ in the germline V gene. In nucleotides, the CDR3 is TGTGCCAGCAGCCAAGATACAACTAGCGGGGGGGCACAGGGGACGCAGTATTTT. Encoded protein: CASSQDTTSGGAQGTQYF.

The CDR3 loop is CASSDSDRGEQYF. In DNA, the CDR3 is TGTGCCAGCAGTGACTCGGACAGGGGCGAGCAGTACTTC. The V call is TRBV6-4, the J call TRBJ2-7, with TRBD1 matching over 9 bases. Germline V gene lookup returns CDR1 MRHNA and CDR2 SNTAGT. The CDR3 covers 13 residues. After removal of 0 bases from V and 6 bases from J, the junction contained 0 bases not matched to a gene.

This sequence joins TRBV28 and TRBJ2-7; TRBD2 aligns across 7 bases. V was pared by 5 bases and J by 0 bases, with 7 bases of the junction left unmatched. The CDR3 consists of 15 residues. Per germline, CDR1 MDHEN and CDR2 SYDVKM. The DNA for the CDR3 is TGTGCCAGCAGTACTCCAGCGGGGCGCTCCTACGAGCAGTACTTC. Encoded protein: CASSTPAGRSYEQYF.

This chain links TRBV9 with TRBJ1-2, with TRBD1 identical over 7 bases. The J segment lost 4 bases and the V segment lost 4 bases, leaving 10 bases of the junction unmatched. Looked up from germline, CDR1 is SGDLS and CDR2 is YYNGEE. The CDR3 sequence is 15 residues long. The CDR3 region is CASSTHDRVGYGYTF. CDR3 sequence (DNA): TGTGCCAGCAGCACCCATGACAGGGTAGGCTATGGCTACACCTTC.

The chain links TRBV28 to TRBJ2-7, with D unclear. The CDR3 consists of 13 residues. V shed 6 bases and J shed 5 bases, with 14 bases lying between them. Per germline, CDR1 MDHEN and CDR2 SYDVKM. This chain's CDR3 is CASSSLTRDEQYF. The CDR3 DNA sequence: TGTGCCAGCAGCTCCTTGACCCGGGACGAGCAGTACTTC.

The J gene is TRBJ2-1, the V gene TRBV6-4; 9 nucleotides align to TRBD2. The length of the CDR3 is 14 residues. Germline V CDR1 and CDR2: MRHNA, SNTAGT. V lost 2 bases, J lost 15 bases, and 11 bases stayed unmatched. CDR3 loop: CASSDLAAGGRLFF. CDR3 nucleotides: TGTGCCAGCAGTGACCTAGCCGCGGGGGGGCGTTTGTTCTTC.

The rearrangement uses TRBV5-4 and TRBJ2-2; D is unresolved. This CDR3 is built from 12 residues. V shed 5 bases and J shed 6 bases, with 8 bases lying between them. Germline V gives CDR1 SGHNT, CDR2 YYREEE (reference sequence). This CDR3 reads CASSPFSGELFF. The CDR3 DNA is TGTGCCAGCAGTCCCTTCTCCGGGGAGCTGTTTTTT.

V is TRBV28 and J is TRBJ2-5; D is ambiguous. The CDR3 is 13 amino acids. V was pared by 3 bases and J by 5 bases, with 10 bases between. CDR1 and CDR2 (germline): MDHEN, SYDVKM. The CDR3 reads CASSFVSQETQYF. As DNA, the CDR3 is TGTGCCAGCAGTTTCGTAAGTCAGGAGACCCAGTACTTC. Variable domain in full (rest from reference TRBV28 and TRBJ2-5): DVKVTQSSRYLVKRTGEKVFLECVQDMDHENMFWYRQDPGLGLRLIYFSYDVKMKEKGDIPEGYSVSREKKERFSLILESASTNQTSMYLCASSFVSQETQYFGPGTRLLVL.

The chain carries TRBV13 and TRBJ2-7; D perhaps matches TRBD1 (5 bases). This CDR3 spans 14 amino acids. The V and J ends lost 2 bases and 6 bases respectively, with 14 bases between them. Germline loops: CDR1 PRHDT, CDR2 FYEKMQ (reference sequence). This CDR3 reads CASSLSVGVGEQYF. The CDR3 coding sequence is TGTGCCAGCAGCTTATCTGTAGGGGTTGGCGAGCAGTACTTC.

This CDR3 is CASSLEVTRVNEQFF. The CDR3 DNA is TGTGCCAGCAGCTTAGAGGTGACTAGGGTCAATGAGCAGTTCTTC. V and J are TRBV7-9 and TRBJ2-1; D is perhaps TRBD2 (6 bases). The V gene lost 1 base and the J gene lost 6 bases, with 13 bases spanning the gap. CDR3 length equals 15 residues. In germline, CDR1 is SEHNR, CDR2 FQNEAQ (reference sequence).

The chain recombines TRBV27 with TRBJ1-5, with a possible D match to TRBD1 (5 bases). V was clipped by 8 bases and J by 4 bases, with 15 bases between them. CDR1 is MNHEY and CDR2 is SMNVEV in the germline V gene (reference sequence). The CDR3 consists of 14 residues. CDR3 sequence (DNA): TGTGCCAGCGCAATTGGGGCGGGGAATCAGCCCCAGCATTTT. Protein: CASAIGAGNQPQHF.

The gene calls are TRBV7-9 and TRBJ2-7, with 11 bases that match TRBD1. The germline V gene encodes CDR1 SEHNR and CDR2 FQNEAQ (reference sequence). Trimming at V came to 5 bases and at J to 9 bases, leaving 9 bases not matched to a gene. The CDR3 has 14 residues. In DNA form, the CDR3 reads TGTGCCAGCAGCCCCGAGGACAGGGGGCTGCCGCAGTACTTC. Its protein is CASSPEDRGLPQYF.

J is TRBJ2-3 and V is TRBV29-1; 8 bases are shared with TRBD2. Germline V lookup: CDR1 SQVTM, CDR2 ANQGSEA. The CDR3 has 14 residues. The junction had 3 bases not matched to a gene; V was cut back by 4 bases and J by 0 bases. CDR3 coding DNA: TGCAGCGTTGCGGGCGGGGGGAGCACAGATACGCAGTATTTT. Protein sequence: CSVAGGGSTDTQYF.

J is TRBJ2-7 and V is TRBV14; 7 positions agree with TRBD2. Germline loops: CDR1 SGHDN, CDR2 FVKESK. CDR3 length: 15 residues. V was clipped by 0 bases and J by 3 bases; unmatched bases: 5. CDR3 protein: CASSQEPGGLYEQYF. CDR3 DNA: TGTGCCAGCAGCCAAGAGCCGGGGGGTCTCTACGAGCAGTACTTC.

The genes are TRBV29-1 and TRBJ1-1, with D possibly TRBD1 on 5 matching bases. The V end lost 3 bases, the J end lost 5 bases, and 13 bases lay between the germline ends. This CDR3 is 13 amino acids long. Germline values: CDR1 SQVTM, CDR2 ANQGSEA. CDR3 nucleotides: TGCAGCGTTGAGGCAAGGGCAGGGACTGAAGCTTTCTTT. It translates to CSVEARAGTEAFF. Full variable domain (rest looked up from reference TRBV29-1 and TRBJ1-1): SAVISQKPSRDICQRGTSLTIQCQVDSQVTMMFWYRQQPGQSLTLIATANQGSEATYESGFVIDKFPISRPNLTFSTLTVSNMSPEDSSIYLCSVEARAGTEAFFGQGTRLTVV.

The V gene is TRBV6-5, the J gene TRBJ2-7, with 12 bases fitting TRBD1. This CDR3 has 14 amino acids. Per germline, CDR1 MNHEY and CDR2 SVGAGI. V was clipped by 8 bases and J by 9 bases; unmatched bases: 11. DNA for the CDR3: TGTGCCAGCCGACGCGGGACAGGGGGCGTCGGGCAGTACTTC. It encodes CASRRGTGGVGQYF.

The genes are TRBV7-9 and TRBJ2-3; a possible D gene is TRBD1 (6 bases). The V gene's germline CDR1 is SEHNR and CDR2 FQNEAQ (reference sequence). The CDR3 has 15 amino acids. Trimming took 4 bases from V and 0 from J, leaving 11 bases between them. The CDR3: CASSYDRKSTDTQYF. CDR3 nucleotides: TGTGCCAGCAGCTACGACAGGAAAAGCACAGATACGCAGTATTTT.

This clone was observed a few times. V is TRBV13 and J is TRBJ1-1, with D tentatively TRBD1 (6 bases). This CDR3 is 14 amino acids long. V was pared by 3 bases and J by 1 base, with 9 bases between. Germline V lookup: CDR1 PRHDT, CDR2 FYEKMQ (reference sequence). The CDR3: CASSLTGGNTEAFF. Written as DNA, the CDR3 is TGTGCCAGCAGCTTGACAGGAGGGAACACTGAAGCTTTCTTT. The whole variable domain, filled in from reference TRBV13 and TRBJ1-1, reads AAGVIQSPRHLIKEKRETATLKCYPIPRHDTVYWYQQGPGQDPQFLISFYEKMQSDKGSIPDRFSAQQFSDYHSELNMSSLELGDSALYFCASSLTGGNTEAFFGQGTRLTVV.

This rearrangement joins TRBV11-2 to TRBJ2-7; D possibly corresponds to TRBD2 (6 bases). V was shortened by 5 bases and J by 3 bases, with 20 bases between the two germline ends. CDR1 is SGHAT, CDR2 FQNNGV, per germline. The CDR3 totals 16 residues. The CDR3 spells CASSPSTGGAYYEQYF. The CDR3, as DNA: TGTGCCAGCAGCCCATCAACAGGAGGGGCTTACTACGAGCAGTACTTC.

The gene calls are TRBV6-5 and TRBJ2-2; tentative D call: TRBD1 (6 bases). Trimming removed 2 bases at V and 5 bases at J, with 12 bases between. The germline V gene encodes CDR1 MNHEY and CDR2 SVGAGI. The CDR3 has 15 residues. The CDR3 nucleotides read TGTGCCAGCAGTTACGAGGACAGTAGAACCGGGGAGCTGTTTTTT. The encoded protein is CASSYEDSRTGELFF.

The genes are TRBV2 and TRBJ1-5, with D possibly being TRBD1 (5 bases). Germline CDR1 is SNHLY and CDR2 is FYNNEI. The V end lost 6 bases, the J end lost 3 bases, and 9 bases lay between the germline ends. This CDR3 is 13 amino acids long. CDR3 bases: TGTGCCAGCAGGGGGCAGATCAATCAGCCCCAGCATTTT. It codes for CASRGQINQPQHF.

The chain has TRBV5-1 and TRBJ2-7, with TRBD2 as a possible D gene (5 bases). V was pared by 0 bases and J by 6 bases, with 10 bases between. Looked up from germline, CDR1 is SGHRS and CDR2 is YFSETQ. There are 13 residues in the CDR3. DNA for the CDR3: TGCGCCAGCAGCTTGGATTCGGGGAGCGAGCAGTACTTC. It is translated as CASSLDSGSEQYF.

This clone was seen once. This chain joins TRBV7-9 and TRBJ2-1; D not certain. V lost 5 bases and J 9 bases, leaving 8 bases between the germline ends. Germline V lookup: CDR1 SEHNR, CDR2 FQNEAQ (reference sequence). The CDR3 covers 11 residues. The CDR3, as DNA: TGTGCCAGCAGCCCCCTGAGTGAGCAGTTCTTC. This translates into CASSPLSEQFF.

This sequence joins TRBV14 and TRBJ1-2; TRBD1 matches at 8 bases. The CDR3 has 14 amino acids. J gave up 5 bases and V 3 bases, and 5 bases lay outside the gene matches. Germline V lookup: CDR1 SGHDN, CDR2 FVKESK. The CDR3 loop is CASSQDGTGYGYTF. The CDR3 nucleotides are TGTGCCAGCAGCCAGGACGGGACAGGATATGGCTACACCTTC.

The chain recombines TRBV10-2 with TRBJ2-5, with 9 bases fitting TRBD2. V was pared by 6 bases and J by 4 bases, with 6 bases of the junction left unmatched. The CDR3 spans 14 residues. Germline V gene sequence: CDR1 WSHSY, CDR2 SAAADI. The CDR3 sequence is CASRGSGGIETQYF. The CDR3 DNA reads TGCGCCAGCAGGGGTAGCGGGGGAATAGAGACCCAGTACTTC.

The V and J genes are TRBV19 and TRBJ1-2; D unresolved. The CDR3 runs to 14 residues. From germline, CDR1 is LNHDA and CDR2 SQIVND (reference sequence). The ends were cut back, 2 bases at V and 2 bases at J, with 9 bases in the middle. The CDR3: CASSILDTNYGYTF. DNA of the CDR3: TGTGCCAGTAGTATACTTGACACCAACTATGGCTACACCTTC. The full variable domain, with the rest looked up from reference TRBV19 and TRBJ1-2, is DGGITQSPKYLFRKEGQNVTLSCEQNLNHDAMYWYRQDPGQGLRLIYYSQIVNDFQKGDIAEGYSVSREKKESFPLTVTSAQKNPTAFYLCASSILDTNYGYTFGSGTRLTVV.

J is TRBJ1-1 and V is TRBV6-6; no definite D call. Trimming took off 5 bases at V and 1 base at J, with 8 bases between the two ends. There are 13 residues in the CDR3. Germline V lookup: CDR1 MNHNY, CDR2 SVGAGI (reference sequence). The CDR3 loop reads CASSISRNTEAFF. The CDR3 region has the DNA TGTGCCAGCAGTATTTCCAGGAACACTGAAGCTTTCTTT.

This clone appeared a few times. The chain recombines TRBV6-5 with TRBJ2-1; D possibly corresponds to TRBD2 (5 bases). CDR3 length equals 14 residues. Germline V gene lookup returns CDR1 MNHEY and CDR2 SVGAGI. With 8 bases removed from V and 5 bases from J, the gap between germline ends came to 16 bases. For the CDR3, the DNA is TGTGCCAGCGGTGGGTGGGGAGCCAACAATGAGCAGTTCTTC. This gives the protein CASGGWGANNEQFF.